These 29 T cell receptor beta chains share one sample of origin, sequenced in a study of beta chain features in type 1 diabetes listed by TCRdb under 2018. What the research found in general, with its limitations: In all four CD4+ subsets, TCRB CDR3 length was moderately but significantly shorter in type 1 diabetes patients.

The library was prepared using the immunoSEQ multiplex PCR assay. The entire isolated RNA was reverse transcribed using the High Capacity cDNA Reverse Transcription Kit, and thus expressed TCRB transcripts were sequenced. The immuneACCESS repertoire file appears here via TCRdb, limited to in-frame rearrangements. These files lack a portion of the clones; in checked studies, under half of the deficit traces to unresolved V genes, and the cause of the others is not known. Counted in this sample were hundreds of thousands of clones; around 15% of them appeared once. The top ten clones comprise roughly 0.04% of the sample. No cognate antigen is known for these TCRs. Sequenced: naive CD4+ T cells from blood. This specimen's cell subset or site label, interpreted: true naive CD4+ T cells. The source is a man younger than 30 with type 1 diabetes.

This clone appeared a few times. The CDR3 region is CASSLVEGRETQYF. CDR3 nucleotide sequence: TGTGCCAGCAGTTTGGTGGAGGGCCGAGAGACCCAGTACTTC. V is TRBV27 and J is TRBJ2-5; D possibly corresponds to TRBD2 (6 bases). Trimming took 3 bases from V and 4 from J, leaving 12 bases between them. CDR1 is MNHEY and CDR2 is SMNVEV in the germline V gene (reference sequence). The CDR3 is made up of 14 amino acids.

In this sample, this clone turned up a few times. In DNA, the CDR3 is TGTGCCAGCAGCCTGTCCCCCCTCCGGCATGCCTACGAGCAGTACTTC. Translating it yields CASSLSPLRHAYEQYF. The chain uses TRBV28 and TRBJ2-7, with D uncertain. The CDR3 sequence is 16 residues long. The ends were cut back, 6 bases at V and 2 bases at J, with 20 bases in the middle. Germline V gene lookup returns CDR1 MDHEN and CDR2 SYDVKM.

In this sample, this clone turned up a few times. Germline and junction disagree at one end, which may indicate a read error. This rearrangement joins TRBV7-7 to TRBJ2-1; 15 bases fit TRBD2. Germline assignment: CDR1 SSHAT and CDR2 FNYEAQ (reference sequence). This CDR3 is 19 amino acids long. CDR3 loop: CASSLAGTSGRSRGDEQFF. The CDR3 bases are TGTGCTAGCAGCTTAGCCGGGACTAGCGGGAGGTCGCGGGGCGATGAGCAGTTCTTC.

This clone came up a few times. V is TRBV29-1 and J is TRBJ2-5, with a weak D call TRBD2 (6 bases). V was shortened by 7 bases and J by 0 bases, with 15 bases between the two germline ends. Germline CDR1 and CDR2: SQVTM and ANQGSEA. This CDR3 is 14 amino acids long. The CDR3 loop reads CSAIRRANQETQYF. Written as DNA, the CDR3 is TGCAGCGCCATTAGGAGGGCCAACCAAGAGACCCAGTACTTC.

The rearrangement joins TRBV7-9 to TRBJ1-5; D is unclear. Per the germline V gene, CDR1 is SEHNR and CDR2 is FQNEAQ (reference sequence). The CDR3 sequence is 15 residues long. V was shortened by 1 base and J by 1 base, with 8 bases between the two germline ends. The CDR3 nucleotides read TGTGCCAGCAGCTTAGGGACTCAGAGCAATCAGCCCCAGCATTTT. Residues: CASSLGTQSNQPQHF.

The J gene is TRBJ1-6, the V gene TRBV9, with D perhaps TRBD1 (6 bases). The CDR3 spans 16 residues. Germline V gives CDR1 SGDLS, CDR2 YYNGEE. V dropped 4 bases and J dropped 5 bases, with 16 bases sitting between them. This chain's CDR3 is CASSTKGGFDNSPLHF. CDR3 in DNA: TGTGCCAGCAGCACAAAAGGGGGTTTTGATAATTCACCCCTCCACTTT. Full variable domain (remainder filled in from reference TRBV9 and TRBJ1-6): DSGVTQTPKHLITATGQRVTLRCSPRSGDLSVYWYQQSLDQGLQFLIQYYNGEERAKGNILERFSAQQFPDLHSELNLSSLELGDSALYFCASSTKGGFDNSPLHFGNGTRLTVT.

The CDR3 reads CAWSVGLSTEAFF. The CDR3 nucleotides read TGTGCCTGGAGTGTTGGTTTGAGTACTGAAGCTTTCTTT. The chain employs TRBV30 and TRBJ1-1, with D hard to call. V was cut by 0 bases and J by 5 bases, with 10 bases left in between. This CDR3 is built from 13 residues. The germline V gene has CDR1 GTSNPN and CDR2 SVGIG (reference sequence). Complete variable domain (other parts from reference TRBV30 and TRBJ1-1): SQTIHQWPATLVQPVGSPLSLECTVEGTSNPNLYWYRQAAGRGLQLLFYSVGIGQISSEVPQNLSASRPQDRQFILSSKKLLLSDSGFYLCAWSVGLSTEAFFGQGTRLTVV.

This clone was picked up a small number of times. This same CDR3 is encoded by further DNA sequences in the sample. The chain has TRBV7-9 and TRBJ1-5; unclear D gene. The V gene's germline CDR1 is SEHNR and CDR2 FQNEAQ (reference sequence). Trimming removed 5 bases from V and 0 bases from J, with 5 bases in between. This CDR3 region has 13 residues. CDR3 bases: TGTGCCAGCAGCCCAGGTAGCAATCAGCCCCAGCATTTT. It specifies CASSPGSNQPQHF.

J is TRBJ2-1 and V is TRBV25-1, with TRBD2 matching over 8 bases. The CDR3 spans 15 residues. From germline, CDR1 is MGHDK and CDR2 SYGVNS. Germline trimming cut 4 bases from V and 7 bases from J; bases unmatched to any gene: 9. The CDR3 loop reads CASSVTSGDGNEQFF. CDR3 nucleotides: TGTGCCAGCAGTGTTACTAGCGGAGACGGGAATGAGCAGTTCTTC.

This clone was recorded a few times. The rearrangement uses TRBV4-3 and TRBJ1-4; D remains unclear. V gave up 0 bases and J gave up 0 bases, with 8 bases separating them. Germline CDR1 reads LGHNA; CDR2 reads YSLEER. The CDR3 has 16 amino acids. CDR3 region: CASSQDWGATNEKLFF. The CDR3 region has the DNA TGCGCCAGCAGCCAAGATTGGGGTGCAACTAATGAAAAACTGTTTTTT.

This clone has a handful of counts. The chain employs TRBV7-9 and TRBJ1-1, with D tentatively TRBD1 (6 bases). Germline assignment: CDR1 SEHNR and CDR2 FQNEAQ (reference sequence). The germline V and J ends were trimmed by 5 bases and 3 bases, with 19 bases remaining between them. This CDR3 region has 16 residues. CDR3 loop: CASSPRVGGYDTEAFF. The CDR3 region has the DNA TGTGCCAGCAGCCCAAGGGTCGGGGGCTATGACACTGAAGCTTTCTTT.

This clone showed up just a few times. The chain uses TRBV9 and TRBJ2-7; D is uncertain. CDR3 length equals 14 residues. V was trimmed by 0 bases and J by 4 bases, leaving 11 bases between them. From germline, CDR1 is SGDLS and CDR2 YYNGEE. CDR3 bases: TGTGCCAGCAGCGTAGGGAATACCGGGTACGAGCAGTACTTC. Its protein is CASSVGNTGYEQYF.

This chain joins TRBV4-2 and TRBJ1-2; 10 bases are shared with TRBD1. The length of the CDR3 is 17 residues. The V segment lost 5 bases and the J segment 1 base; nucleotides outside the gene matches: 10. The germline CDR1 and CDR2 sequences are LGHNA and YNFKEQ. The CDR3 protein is CASSSRGQGSHNYGYTF. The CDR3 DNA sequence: TGTGCCAGCAGCTCTAGGGGACAGGGGTCCCATAACTATGGCTACACCTTC.

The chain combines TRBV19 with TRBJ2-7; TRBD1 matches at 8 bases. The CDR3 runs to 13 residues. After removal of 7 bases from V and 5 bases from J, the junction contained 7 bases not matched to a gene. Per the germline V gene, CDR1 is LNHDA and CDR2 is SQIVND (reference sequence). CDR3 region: CASNVGQDHEQYF. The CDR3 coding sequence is TGTGCCAGTAACGTGGGACAGGATCACGAGCAGTACTTC.

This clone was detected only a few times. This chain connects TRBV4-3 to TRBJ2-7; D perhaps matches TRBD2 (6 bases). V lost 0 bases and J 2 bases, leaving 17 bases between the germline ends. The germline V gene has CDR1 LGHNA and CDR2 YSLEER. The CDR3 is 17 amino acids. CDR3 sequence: CASSQDFMGTGTYEQYF. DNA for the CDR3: TGCGCCAGCAGCCAAGATTTTATGGGGACTGGAACCTACGAGCAGTACTTC.

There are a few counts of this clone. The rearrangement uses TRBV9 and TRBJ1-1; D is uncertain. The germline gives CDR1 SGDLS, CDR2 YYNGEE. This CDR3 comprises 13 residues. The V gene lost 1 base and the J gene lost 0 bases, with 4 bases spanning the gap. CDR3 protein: CASSVRLNTEAFF. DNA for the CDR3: TGTGCCAGCAGCGTAAGGCTGAACACTGAAGCTTTCTTT.

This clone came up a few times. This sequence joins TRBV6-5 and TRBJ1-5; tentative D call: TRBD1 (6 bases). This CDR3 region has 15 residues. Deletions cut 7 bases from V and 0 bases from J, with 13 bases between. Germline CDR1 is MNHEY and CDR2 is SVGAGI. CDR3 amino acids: CASKGGQYSNQPQHF. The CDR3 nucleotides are TGTGCCAGCAAGGGGGGGCAGTATAGCAATCAGCCCCAGCATTTT.

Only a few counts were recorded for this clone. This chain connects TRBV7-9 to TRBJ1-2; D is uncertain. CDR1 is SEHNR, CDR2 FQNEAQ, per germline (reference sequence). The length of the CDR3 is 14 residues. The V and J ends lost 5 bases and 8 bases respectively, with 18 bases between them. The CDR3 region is CASSNNGFTRGYTF. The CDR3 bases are TGTGCCAGCAGCAATAACGGGTTTACTAGGGGCTACACCTTC.

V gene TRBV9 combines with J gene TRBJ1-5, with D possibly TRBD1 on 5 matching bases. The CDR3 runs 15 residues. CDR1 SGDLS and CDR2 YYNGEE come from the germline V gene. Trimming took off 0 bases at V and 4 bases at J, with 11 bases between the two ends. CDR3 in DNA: TGTGCCAGCAGCGTAGAGGCAGGGATTAATCAGCCCCAGCATTTT. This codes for CASSVEAGINQPQHF.

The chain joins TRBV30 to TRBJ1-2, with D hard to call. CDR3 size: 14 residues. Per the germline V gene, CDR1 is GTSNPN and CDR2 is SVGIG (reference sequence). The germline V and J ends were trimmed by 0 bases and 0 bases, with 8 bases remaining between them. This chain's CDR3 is CAWSVMRANYGYTF. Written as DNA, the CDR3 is TGTGCCTGGAGTGTAATGAGGGCTAACTATGGCTACACCTTC.

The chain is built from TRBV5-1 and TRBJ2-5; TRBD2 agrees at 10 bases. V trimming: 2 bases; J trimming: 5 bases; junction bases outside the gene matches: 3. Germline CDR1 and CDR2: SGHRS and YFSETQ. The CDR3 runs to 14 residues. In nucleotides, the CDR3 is TGCGCCAGCAGCTTACTAGCGGGATCGGAGACCCAGTACTTC. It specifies CASSLLAGSETQYF. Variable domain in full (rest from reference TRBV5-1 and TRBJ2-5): KAGVTQTPRYLIKTRGQQVTLSCSPISGHRSVSWYQQTPGQGLQFLFEYFSETQRNKGNFPGRFSGRQFSNSRSEMNVSTLELGDSALYLCASSLLAGSETQYFGPGTRLLVL.

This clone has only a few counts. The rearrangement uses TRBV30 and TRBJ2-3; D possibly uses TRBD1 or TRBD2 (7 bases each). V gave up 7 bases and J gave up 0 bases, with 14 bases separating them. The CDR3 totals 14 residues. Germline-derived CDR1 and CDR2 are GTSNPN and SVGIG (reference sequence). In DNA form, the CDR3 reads TGTGCCTACCAGGGGGGGCCTAGCACAGATACGCAGTATTTT. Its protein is CAYQGGPSTDTQYF.

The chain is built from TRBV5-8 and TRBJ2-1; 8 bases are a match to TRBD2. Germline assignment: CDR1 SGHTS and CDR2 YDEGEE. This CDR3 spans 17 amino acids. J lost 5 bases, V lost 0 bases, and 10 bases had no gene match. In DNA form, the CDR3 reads TGTGCCAGCAGCTTGGCCTTTGCGGGAGGAGAGGACAATGAGCAGTTCTTC. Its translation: CASSLAFAGGEDNEQFF.

DNA for the CDR3: TGTGCCTGGACAGGGACGAACACCATATATTTT. Translated: CAWTGTNTIYF. J is TRBJ1-3 and V is TRBV30; weak D call: TRBD1 (5 bases). Looked up from germline, CDR1 is GTSNPN and CDR2 is SVGIG (reference sequence). Trimming took 4 bases from V and 7 from J, leaving 8 bases between them. This CDR3 contains 11 residues.

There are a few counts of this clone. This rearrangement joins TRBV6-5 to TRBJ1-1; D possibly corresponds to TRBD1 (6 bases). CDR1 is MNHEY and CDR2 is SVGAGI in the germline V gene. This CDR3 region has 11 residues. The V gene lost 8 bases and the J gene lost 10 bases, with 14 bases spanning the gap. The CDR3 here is CASGTTGRAFF. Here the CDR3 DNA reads TGTGCCAGCGGAACCACAGGGAGAGCTTTCTTT.

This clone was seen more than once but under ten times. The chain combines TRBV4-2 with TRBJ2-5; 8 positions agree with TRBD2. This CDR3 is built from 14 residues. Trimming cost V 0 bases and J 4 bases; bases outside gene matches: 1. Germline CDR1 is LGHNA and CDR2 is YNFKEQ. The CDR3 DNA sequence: TGTGCCAGCAGCCAAGAAGCGGGAGCAGAGACCCAGTACTTC. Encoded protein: CASSQEAGAETQYF.

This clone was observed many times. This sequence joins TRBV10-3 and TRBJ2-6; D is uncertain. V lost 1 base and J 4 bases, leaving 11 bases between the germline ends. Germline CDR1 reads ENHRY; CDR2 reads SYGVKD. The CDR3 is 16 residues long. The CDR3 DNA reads TGTGCCATCAGTGAGTTGGCGTCCTCAGGGGCCAACGTCCTGACTTTC. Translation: CAISELASSGANVLTF.

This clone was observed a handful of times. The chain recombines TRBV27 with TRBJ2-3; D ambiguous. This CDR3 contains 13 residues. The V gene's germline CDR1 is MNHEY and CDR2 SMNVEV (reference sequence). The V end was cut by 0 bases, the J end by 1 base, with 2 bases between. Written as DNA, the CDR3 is TGTGCCAGCAGTTTATCCCGCACAGATACGCAGTATTTT. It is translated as CASSLSRTDTQYF.

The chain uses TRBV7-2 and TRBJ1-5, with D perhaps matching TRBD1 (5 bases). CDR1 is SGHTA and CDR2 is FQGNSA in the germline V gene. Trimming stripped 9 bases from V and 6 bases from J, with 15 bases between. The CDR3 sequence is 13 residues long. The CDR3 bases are TGTGCCAGTGGAGGGGCCCCCCCTCAGCCCCAGCATTTT. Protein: CASGGAPPQPQHF.